The 8 T cell receptor beta chains reported below all come from one sample, sequenced in a study of T cell clonotyping in hematopoietic cell transplantation. Sequenced by immunoSEQ multiplex PCR; TCRdb stores in-frame clones only, minus some. This table holds approximately 70,000 clones, just under 95% found once. The sequencing sample was made of peripheral blood mononuclear cells. These TCRs come from a man between 45 and 60 years old in good health. Some clones in this sample may be carry-over from other donors' samples.

The V call is TRBV6-6, the J call TRBJ1-2, with no clear D. The CDR3 is made up of 13 amino acids. The ends were cut back, 7 bases at V and 4 bases at J, with 13 bases in the middle. The germline V gene encodes CDR1 MNHNY and CDR2 SVGAGI (reference sequence). CDR3 DNA sequence: TGTGCCAGCACCGAAACGACCCTCTATGGCTACACCTTC. Translation gives CASTETTLYGYTF.

CDR3 amino acids: CASSLQGTTYGYTF. The CDR3 DNA sequence: TGCGCCAGCAGCTTGCAGGGAACCACATATGGCTACACCTTC. This rearrangement joins TRBV5-1 to TRBJ1-2; perhaps TRBD1 as D (5 bases). Per germline, CDR1 SGHRS and CDR2 YFSETQ. The CDR3 loop spans 14 amino acids. Trimming took 1 base from V and 5 from J, leaving 12 bases between them.

The genes are TRBV5-8 and TRBJ2-3; D uncertain. The CDR3 has 12 amino acids. Germline V gene data show CDR1 as SGHTS and CDR2 as YDEGEE. Deletions cut 0 bases from V and 6 bases from J, with 5 bases between. The DNA for the CDR3 is TGTGCCAGCAGCTTGGGGTGGGATACGCAGTATTTT. It is translated as CASSLGWDTQYF.

This chain uses TRBV28 with TRBJ1-5, with D tentatively TRBD1 (6 bases). Trimming took off 5 bases at V and 6 bases at J, with 14 bases between the two ends. The germline V gene has CDR1 MDHEN and CDR2 SYDVKM. The CDR3 is made up of 14 amino acids. The DNA for the CDR3 is TGTGCCAGCAGTATGTCGGGGGGCGGTCAGCCCCAGCATTTT. The encoded protein is CASSMSGGGQPQHF.

The chain combines TRBV29-1 with TRBJ2-1; TRBD2 matches at 7 bases. Trimming cost V 3 bases and J 0 bases; bases outside gene matches: 2. Looked up from germline, CDR1 is SQVTM and CDR2 is ANQGSEA. The CDR3 runs 14 residues. The CDR3 sequence: CSVDGGSSYNEQFF. CDR3 coding DNA: TGCAGCGTTGACGGCGGGAGCTCCTACAATGAGCAGTTCTTC.

The CDR3 DNA reads TGTGCCAGCAGCTTAGAGGACAGGGAGCAAAGCAATCAGCCCCAGCATTTT. Translating it yields CASSLEDREQSNQPQHF. The chain employs TRBV7-4 and TRBJ1-5, with 8 bases identical to TRBD1. The CDR3 loop spans 17 amino acids. V was pared by 1 base and J by 1 base, with 6 bases of the junction left unmatched. CDR1 is SGHVT and CDR2 is SQSDAQ in the germline V gene.

The chain combines TRBV6-5 with TRBJ2-6; D not resolved. The CDR3 has 15 amino acids. Trimming shortened V by 11 bases and J by 0 bases, and 14 bases separated the two germline ends. Per germline, CDR1 MNHEY and CDR2 SVGAGI. CDR3 residues: CAARVGSSGANVLTF. CDR3 nucleotide sequence: TGTGCCGCCCGGGTGGGGTCCTCTGGGGCCAACGTCCTGACTTTC.

CDR3 in amino acids: CASSERQGAGYGYTF. The CDR3 DNA reads TGTGCCAGCAGTGAAAGACAGGGGGCCGGCTATGGCTACACCTTC. The V and J genes are TRBV2 and TRBJ1-2, with 10 positions matching TRBD1. The CDR3 covers 15 residues. Germline lookup yields CDR1 SNHLY and CDR2 FYNNEI. With 2 bases clipped from V and 4 bases from J, the junction kept 4 bases outside the gene matches.